The text below deals with one T cell receptor (beta chain). What it binds is not known. This specimen belongs to a study of T cell repertoires in cytomegalovirus infection. Overall study findings and caveats: Clonotype analysis showed dominance of the ex vivo response by HLA-C-restricted CMV-specific TCR beta clonotypes.

Germline loops: CDR1 SGHAT, CDR2 FQNNGV. CDR3 length: 16 amino acids. Trimming shortened V by 1 base and J by 2 bases, and 13 bases separated the two germline ends. From the reads, TCRdb called clonotypes with MiXCR, one entry per CDR3 protein. The sample has approximately 730,000 distinct CDR3 sequences; approximately 33% are singletons. This chain connects TRBV11-2 to TRBJ2-3, with a tentative D call TRBD2 (5 bases). The source is a human donor in good health (CMV status not recorded). Some clones in this sample may be carry-over from other donors' samples. The specimen was cultured PBMCs, collected from culture after CMV antigen stimulation. The CDR3 reads CASSLGVSAYTDTQYF. CDR3 in DNA: TGTGCCAGCAGCTTAGGGGTTAGCGCGTACACAGATACGCAGTATTTT. The full variable domain, with the rest looked up from reference TRBV11-2 and TRBJ2-3, is EAGVAQSPRYKIIEKRQSVAFWCNPISGHATLYWYQQILGQGPKLLIQFQNNGVVDDSQLPKDRFSAERLKGVDSTLKIQPAKLEDSAVYLCASSLGVSAYTDTQYFGPGTRLTVL.